A selection of T cell receptor beta chains follows, all from one sample in a study of T cell responses to AZD1222 COVID-19 vaccine. The data were produced by immunoSEQ multiplex PCR, yet TCRdb's version contains in-frame clones alone and is incomplete. The sample lists about 120,000 clones; approximately 90% were seen once. Here the sequenced sample was peripheral blood, taken 28 days after the second AZD1222 dose. The receptors stem from an adult who received the AZD1222 COVID-19 vaccine. Each CDR3 is given with its conserved first and last residue. The D gene is left open where the match is weak.

v_gene,d_gene,j_gene,CDR3aa,CDR3nt
TRBV7-2,TRBD2,TRBJ2-1,CASSLSGANNEQFF,TGTGCCAGCAGCTTAAGCGGGGCTAACAATGAGCAGTTCTTC
TRBV28,TRBD2,TRBJ2-7,CASSLGGRTDEQYF,TGTGCCAGCAGTTTGGGCGGGAGAACGGACGAGCAGTACTTC
TRBV3-1/TRBV3-2,TRBD1,TRBJ2-7,CASSQVGTASYEQYF,TGTGCCAGCAGCCAAGTCGGGACAGCTTCCTACGAGCAGTACTTC
TRBV5-1,-,TRBJ1-3,CASSFGGRGNTIYF,TGCGCCAGCAGCTTCGGAGGTAGGGGGAACACCATATATTTT
TRBV4-1,TRBD1,TRBJ2-1,CASSQGDRGLNEQFF,TGCGCCAGCAGCCAAGGGGACAGGGGGCTTAATGAGCAGTTCTTC
TRBV18,-,TRBJ1-1,CASSPQRDLLEAFF,TGTGCCAGCTCACCCCAGCGGGACTTACTTGAAGCTTTCTTT
TRBV5-8,TRBD2,TRBJ2-5,CASSFTGTSGRGTQYF,TGTGCCAGCAGTTTTACCGGGACTAGCGGGAGAGGGACCCAGTACTTC
TRBV28,-,TRBJ1-4,CASSLVGKVREKLFF,TGTGCCAGCAGTTTAGTGGGCAAGGTTCGGGAAAAACTGTTTTTT
TRBV3-1/TRBV3-2,TRBD1,TRBJ1-6,CASSLQGAYSPLHF,TGTGCCAGCAGCTTACAGGGGGCTTATTCACCCCTCCACTTT
TRBV7-2,TRBD1,TRBJ1-1,CASSRGQGEVAFF,TGTGCCAGCAGCCGAGGACAGGGGGAGGTAGCTTTCTTT
TRBV4-1,TRBD1,TRBJ1-2,CASSQTDRGSYGYTF,TGCGCCAGCAGCCAAACGGACAGGGGATCCTATGGCTACACCTTC
TRBV16,-,TRBJ2-7,CASSPGGTPREQYF,TGTGCCAGCAGCCCAGGAGGGACACCCCGGGAGCAGTACTTC
TRBV5-1,TRBD2,TRBJ2-1,CATKWAGGSYNEQFF,TGCGCCACCAAGTGGGCGGGAGGTTCCTACAATGAGCAGTTCTTC
TRBV6-1,TRBD1,TRBJ2-7,CASSEALGQAYEQYF,TGTGCCAGCAGTGAAGCGCTGGGACAGGCCTACGAGCAGTACTTC
TRBV9,-,TRBJ2-7,CASSVGGGLPYEQYF,TGTGCCAGCAGCGTAGGAGGGGGACTTCCTTACGAGCAGTACTTC
TRBV6-5,-,TRBJ2-3,CASSFLGGTDTQYF,TGTGCCAGCAGTTTTCTGGGGGGTACAGATACGCAGTATTTT
TRBV5-8,-,TRBJ2-5,CASSRDRQETQYF,TGTGCCAGCAGCCGGGACCGACAAGAGACCCAGTACTTC
TRBV12-5,TRBD2,TRBJ2-1,CASGLPGGHNEQFF,TGTGCTAGTGGTTTGCCGGGAGGCCACAATGAGCAGTTCTTC
TRBV21-1,-,TRBJ2-7,CASSKEASGSSSEQYF,TGTGCCAGCAGCAAGGAGGCTAGCGGGAGTTCAAGCGAGCAGTACTTC
TRBV19,-,TRBJ1-5,CASSKGVWNQPQHF,TGTGCCAGTAGTAAGGGGGTTTGGAATCAGCCCCAGCATTTT